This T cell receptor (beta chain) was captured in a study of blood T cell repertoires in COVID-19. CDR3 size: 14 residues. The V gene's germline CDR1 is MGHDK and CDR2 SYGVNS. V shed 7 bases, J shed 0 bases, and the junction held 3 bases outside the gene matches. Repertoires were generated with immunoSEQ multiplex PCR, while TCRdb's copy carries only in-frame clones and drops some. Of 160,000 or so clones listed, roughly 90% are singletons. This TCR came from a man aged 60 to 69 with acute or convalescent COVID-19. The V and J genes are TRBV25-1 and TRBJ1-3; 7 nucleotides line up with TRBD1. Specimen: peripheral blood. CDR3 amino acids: CASTGGSSGNTIYF. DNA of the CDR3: TGTGCCAGCACAGGGGGAAGCTCTGGAAACACCATATATTTT. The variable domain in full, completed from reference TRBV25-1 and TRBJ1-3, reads EADIYQTPRYLVIGTGKKITLECSQTMGHDKMYWYQQDPGMELHLIHYSYGVNSTEKGDLSSESTVSRIRTEHFPLTLESARPSHTSQYLCASTGGSSGNTIYFGEGSWLTVV.